Following are 21 T cell receptor beta chains from one sample sequenced in a study of blood T cell repertoires in COVID-19. The table came from immunoSEQ multiplex PCR; TCRdb's copy has only in-frame clones and leaves some out. Among 20,000 to 25,000 clones listed, 70% to 90% were seen once. Sequenced sample: peripheral blood. The receptor source for this set is a human donor in a cohort sampled during active COVID-19. The donor label of this sample is uncertain.

The rearrangement joins TRBV29-1 to TRBJ2-7; 7 bases are a match to TRBD2. The length of the CDR3 is 13 residues. Trimming cost V 7 bases and J 6 bases; bases outside gene matches: 12. Germline V gene data show CDR1 as SQVTM and CDR2 as ANQGSEA. The CDR3 DNA sequence: TGCAGCGCGGGAGCGGGATGGTCCGGCGAGCAGTACTTC. Amino acid sequence: CSAGAGWSGEQYF.

CDR3 sequence reads: CASSSRTPNTEAFF. CDR3 nucleotide sequence: TGTGCCAGCAGTTCCAGGACACCAAACACTGAAGCTTTCTTT. The chain carries TRBV6-6 and TRBJ1-1, with D maybe TRBD1 (5 bases). CDR3 length equals 14 residues. V shed 4 bases and J shed 2 bases, with 11 bases lying between them. Per germline, CDR1 MNHNY and CDR2 SVGAGI (reference sequence).

The J gene is TRBJ1-5, the V gene TRBV19; 7 bases map to TRBD1. Germline-derived CDR1 and CDR2 are LNHDA and SQIVND (reference sequence). The CDR3 is made up of 13 amino acids. Trimming cost V 10 bases and J 6 bases; bases outside gene matches: 9. DNA for the CDR3: TGTGCCACCAACGACAGGGAGAGTCAGCCCCAGCATTTT. Amino acid sequence: CATNDRESQPQHF.

The sample holds one count of this clone. J is TRBJ2-7 and V is TRBV30; TRBD2 is a possible D gene (6 bases). The germline V gene encodes CDR1 GTSNPN and CDR2 SVGIG (reference sequence). This CDR3 region has 14 residues. V was pared by 0 bases and J by 3 bases, with 12 bases between. The CDR3 bases are TGTGCCTGGAGTGTAGGAGGGAGCGGCTACGAGCAGTACTTC. Amino acids: CAWSVGGSGYEQYF.

The gene calls are TRBV2 and TRBJ1-4; TRBD1 matches 7 bases. J was trimmed by 0 bases and V by 4 bases; bases with no gene match: 2. The germline gives CDR1 SNHLY, CDR2 FYNNEI. This CDR3 is 15 amino acids long. As DNA, the CDR3 is TGTGCCAGCAGTGTAAGGGGGCCAACTAATGAAAAACTGTTTTTT. Translating gives CASSVRGPTNEKLFF.

The rearrangement uses TRBV29-1 and TRBJ2-2; possible D gene TRBD1, 8 bases. Germline V gene sequence: CDR1 SQVTM, CDR2 ANQGSEA. V was shortened by 6 bases and J by 3 bases, with 17 bases between the two germline ends. This CDR3 spans 15 amino acids. Here the CDR3 reads CSVLRGGQDTGELFF. CDR3 DNA: TGCAGCGTCCTCAGGGGGGGACAGGACACCGGGGAGCTGTTTTTT.

The chain carries TRBV5-5 and TRBJ1-5; no firm D call. V lost 0 bases, J lost 3 bases, and 7 bases lay in between. Per the germline V gene, CDR1 is SGHKS and CDR2 is YYEKEE (reference sequence). CDR3 length: 14 residues. The CDR3 region has the DNA TGTGCCAGCAGCTTGGTGGCGGACAATCAGCCCCAGCATTTT. Encoded protein: CASSLVADNQPQHF.

The genes are TRBV6-1 and TRBJ1-1; the D is unclear. Trimming removed 0 bases at V and 6 bases at J, with 17 bases between. This CDR3 comprises 16 residues. In germline, CDR1 is MNHNS, CDR2 SASEGT. The CDR3 spells CASSEAPGNSVAEAFF. In DNA form, the CDR3 reads TGTGCCAGCAGTGAAGCGCCGGGGAACTCGGTAGCTGAAGCTTTCTTT.

A single count supports this clone. The genes are TRBV28 and TRBJ2-7, with 7 positions matching TRBD1. The junction had 12 bases not matched to a gene; V was cut back by 4 bases and J by 0 bases. The CDR3 is 17 amino acids. The germline V gene has CDR1 MDHEN and CDR2 SYDVKM. This chain's CDR3 is CASSYPLRGISSYEQYF. CDR3 DNA sequence: TGTGCCAGCAGTTACCCCCTCAGGGGGATTAGCTCCTACGAGCAGTACTTC.

This chain links TRBV3-1 (or the pseudogene TRBV3-2) with TRBJ2-2, with 12 bases lining up with TRBD2. The CDR3 is made up of 16 amino acids. Looked up from germline, CDR1 is LGHDT and CDR2 is YNNKEL (reference sequence). V lost 3 bases and J lost 4; bases outside the gene matches: 3. The CDR3 nucleotides are TGTGCCAGCAGCCAGGGACTAGCGGGCAGCACCGGGGAGCTGTTTTTT. It specifies CASSQGLAGSTGELFF.

The CDR3 sequence: CASSFGSAGLSYNEQFF. The CDR3 DNA follows: TGTGCCAGCAGCTTTGGCAGCGCCGGGTTATCCTACAATGAGCAGTTCTTC. This chain uses TRBV7-8 with TRBJ2-1; D uncertain. Germline V lookup: CDR1 SGHVS, CDR2 FQNEAQ. This CDR3 comprises 17 residues. V was clipped by 3 bases and J by 1 base, with 16 bases between them.

This clone has a single count. The rearrangement links TRBV27 to TRBJ2-7; TRBD1 is a possible D gene (5 bases). Between the trimmed V and J ends, which lost 3 bases and 2 bases, there was a span of 11 bases. The CDR3 totals 14 residues. Looked up from germline, CDR1 is MNHEY and CDR2 is SMNVEV (reference sequence). This CDR3 is CASSLGPNPYEQYF. The CDR3 DNA is TGTGCCAGCAGTTTGGGGCCGAACCCCTACGAGCAGTACTTC.

This rearrangement joins TRBV30 to TRBJ1-1; D not resolved. Germline-derived CDR1 and CDR2 are GTSNPN and SVGIG (reference sequence). Trimming took 2 bases from V and 0 from J, leaving 13 bases between them. The CDR3 contains 15 residues. CDR3 bases: TGTGCCTGGAGTAAACTAACTTCACTGAACACTGAAGCTTTCTTT. Translated, it gives CAWSKLTSLNTEAFF.

J is TRBJ2-5 and V is TRBV5-1, with TRBD2 identical over 7 bases. CDR3 size: 14 residues. The V gene end was trimmed by 0 bases and the J gene end by 2 bases; junction bases not matched to a gene: 1. CDR1 is SGHRS and CDR2 is YFSETQ in the germline V gene. In nucleotides, the CDR3 is TGCGCCAGCAGCTTGGGGGGACTACAAGAGACCCAGTACTTC. Translated, it gives CASSLGGLQETQYF.

Here the CDR3 DNA reads TGCGCCAGCAGCCAAAGGACAGCCCCGTATGGCTACACCTTC. Translation: CASSQRTAPYGYTF. The V gene is TRBV4-1, the J gene TRBJ1-2, with D perhaps matching TRBD1 (6 bases). V gave up 2 bases and J gave up 5 bases, with 12 bases separating them. Germline V gene lookup returns CDR1 MGHRA and CDR2 YSYEKL. This CDR3 has 14 residues.

The chain carries TRBV7-9 and TRBJ1-1; 9 bases are shared with TRBD1. The germline V gene encodes CDR1 SEHNR and CDR2 FQNEAQ (reference sequence). The V gene end was trimmed by 0 bases and the J gene end by 3 bases; junction bases not matched to a gene: 5. The CDR3 totals 16 residues. CDR3 bases: TGTGCCAGCAGCTTAGCGGGGACAGGGATGTACACTGAAGCTTTCTTT. It encodes CASSLAGTGMYTEAFF.

The chain couples TRBV25-1 to TRBJ2-7, with D possibly matching TRBD1 (5 bases). The CDR3 consists of 13 residues. Germline V CDR1 and CDR2: MGHDK, SYGVNS. V shed 1 base and J shed 3 bases, with 7 bases lying between them. Here the CDR3 reads CASSEWQGYEQYF. The CDR3 DNA reads as TGTGCCAGCAGTGAATGGCAGGGCTACGAGCAGTACTTC.

This clone was recorded a few times. This sequence joins TRBV7-3 and TRBJ1-1, with D uncertain. There are 13 residues in the CDR3. V was trimmed by 0 bases and J by 5 bases, leaving 7 bases between them. Germline V CDR1 and CDR2: SGHTA, FQGTGA. For the CDR3, the DNA is TGTGCCAGCAGCTTAACCGCTAGTACTGAAGCTTTCTTT. Residues: CASSLTASTEAFF.

This clone has just one count. The genes are TRBV6-5 and TRBJ2-3; tentative D call: TRBD2 (6 bases). V was trimmed by 1 base and J by 4 bases, leaving 9 bases between them. CDR1 is MNHEY and CDR2 is SVGAGI in the germline V gene. The CDR3 has 14 amino acids. As DNA, the CDR3 is TGTGCCAGCAGTTACTTCCGGGAGTCAGATACGCAGTATTTT. It yields the protein CASSYFRESDTQYF.

V is TRBV7-2 and J is TRBJ2-5; D gene ambiguous. Germline V gene data show CDR1 as SGHTA and CDR2 as FQGNSA. CDR3 length equals 12 residues. V was trimmed by 6 bases and J by 3 bases, leaving 8 bases between them. The CDR3 DNA is TGTGCCAGCAGGGGCAGAGAAGAGACCCAGTACTTC. It encodes CASRGREETQYF.

The chain couples TRBV2 to TRBJ2-3; 8 positions match TRBD2. The CDR3 is 14 residues long. The trim removed 4 bases at V and 3 bases at J, leaving 3 bases unmatched. The germline V gene has CDR1 SNHLY and CDR2 FYNNEI. In DNA form, the CDR3 reads TGTGCCAGCAGTGCGAGCGGGAGTACAGATACGCAGTATTTT. Translating gives CASSASGSTDTQYF.